The 18 T cell receptor beta chains below come from one sample, sequenced in a study of cytomegalovirus exposure and HLA in healthy donors. In the PCR, 60 Vbeta and 13 Jbeta primers were used. Clones were read by immunoSEQ multiplex PCR, and TCRdb kept only the in-frame ones, dropping some. The profile shows 55,000 to 80,000 clones, around 67% of them singletons. Material: PBMCs. These receptors came from a woman younger than 45 in good health and CMV-seronegative.

This sequence joins TRBV10-3 and TRBJ1-2; D is unclear. The V and J ends lost 0 bases and 4 bases respectively, with 12 bases between them. The length of the CDR3 is 15 residues. Germline V gives CDR1 ENHRY, CDR2 SYGVKD. CDR3 region: CAISESADAGYGYTF. DNA of the CDR3: TGTGCCATCAGTGAGTCCGCGGATGCGGGCTATGGCTACACCTTC.

This clone appeared a single time. This chain connects TRBV2 to TRBJ1-2; 9 nucleotides line up with TRBD1. The CDR3 loop spans 13 amino acids. Germline V gene sequence: CDR1 SNHLY, CDR2 FYNNEI. The CDR3 DNA reads TGTGCTCGGGGACAGGGAGGGGGTTATGGCTACACCTTC. Translating it yields CARGQGGGYGYTF.

V gene TRBV19 combines with J gene TRBJ1-6, with D unclear. Germline CDR1 and CDR2: LNHDA and SQIVND (reference sequence). The CDR3 length is 14 residues. V was shortened by 5 bases and J by 4 bases, with 9 bases between the two germline ends. The CDR3 DNA follows: TGTGCCAGTAGTCGACTCAAGTATAATTCACCCCTCCACTTT. Its translation: CASSRLKYNSPLHF.

The chain uses TRBV5-1 and TRBJ2-2; 7 nucleotides line up with TRBD2. CDR3 length: 14 residues. The V and J ends lost 4 bases and 4 bases, in that order; junction bases with no gene match: 4. Germline CDR1 and CDR2: SGHRS and YFSETQ. The DNA for the CDR3 is TGCGCCAGCAGCCCGGGACTATCCACCGGGGAGCTGTTTTTT. The encoded protein is CASSPGLSTGELFF.

The V gene is TRBV6-5, the J gene TRBJ2-1, with TRBD1 matching over 8 bases. Unmatched junction bases numbered 3, after V lost 5 bases and J lost 6 bases. Germline loops: CDR1 MNHEY, CDR2 SVGAGI. The CDR3 extends over 13 amino acids. CDR3 residues: CASSTDRANEQFF. The CDR3 DNA reads as TGTGCCAGCAGTACGGACAGGGCCAATGAGCAGTTCTTC.

A single count supports this clone. The genes are TRBV11-3 and TRBJ2-7; the match to TRBD1 covers 7 bases. The CDR3 length is 12 residues. J lost 6 bases, V lost 2 bases, and 1 base had no gene match. Germline assignment: CDR1 SGHNT and CDR2 YENEEA. Written as DNA, the CDR3 is TGTGCCAGCAGCTTAAGGGGGCTCGAGCAGTACTTC. Residues: CASSLRGLEQYF.

The J gene is TRBJ2-3, the V gene TRBV5-5; a possible D gene is TRBD1 (6 bases). CDR1 and CDR2 (germline): SGHKS, YYEKEE (reference sequence). The length of the CDR3 is 11 residues. V gave up 3 bases and J gave up 11 bases, with 10 bases separating them. The DNA for the CDR3 is TGTGCCAGCAGCTATGGACAGCTGCAGTATTTT. As protein: CASSYGQLQYF.

A few counts support this clone. The chain is built from TRBV5-5 and TRBJ2-2; D is uncertain. Germline V lookup: CDR1 SGHKS, CDR2 YYEKEE (reference sequence). V was trimmed by 5 bases and J by 0 bases, leaving 14 bases between them. CDR3 length equals 16 residues. CDR3 loop: CASSSGPTSNTGELFF. The CDR3 bases are TGTGCCAGCAGTTCTGGCCCAACGTCGAACACCGGGGAGCTGTTTTTT. Drawing the rest from reference TRBV5-5 and TRBJ2-2, the complete variable domain is DAGVTQSPTHLIKTRGQQVTLRCSPISGHKSVSWYQQVLGQGPQFIFQYYEKEERGRGNFPDRFSARQFPNYSSELNVNALLLGDSALYLCASSSGPTSNTGELFFGEGSRLTVL.

This clone was observed a handful of times. The V gene is TRBV5-5, the J gene TRBJ2-2, with D possibly matching TRBD1 (5 bases). V gave up 5 bases and J gave up 6 bases, with 11 bases separating them. The CDR3 is 13 amino acids. Per the germline V gene, CDR1 is SGHKS and CDR2 is YYEKEE (reference sequence). DNA of the CDR3: TGTGCCAGCAGGTACCCAGGGTCCGGGGAGCTGTTTTTT. This encodes CASRYPGSGELFF.

This clone was detected only a few times. This chain uses TRBV28 with TRBJ1-3; TRBD1 matches at 8 bases. The CDR3 extends over 16 amino acids. V lost 7 bases to trimming and J lost 1 base; unmatched junction nucleotides: 9. Germline CDR1 and CDR2: MDHEN and SYDVKM. CDR3 DNA: TGTGCCAGCAAATCGGACAGGGCCCGATCTGGAAACACCATATATTTT. This gives the protein CASKSDRARSGNTIYF.

This clone was recorded a few times. The V call is TRBV6-1, the J call TRBJ2-2; 7 bases line up with TRBD2. The germline V gene has CDR1 MNHNS and CDR2 SASEGT. This CDR3 has 12 residues. Trimming at V came to 7 bases and at J to 7 bases, leaving 3 bases not matched to a gene. Here the CDR3 reads CASKTSDGELFF. Written as DNA, the CDR3 is TGTGCCAGCAAAACTAGCGACGGGGAGCTGTTTTTT.

The V call is TRBV30, the J call TRBJ2-1, with D maybe TRBD2 (6 bases). The germline gives CDR1 GTSNPN, CDR2 SVGIG (reference sequence). The CDR3 sequence is 12 residues long. Between the trimmed V and J ends, which lost 5 bases and 7 bases, there was a span of 12 bases. The CDR3 is CAWGGGRNEQFF. The DNA of the CDR3 is TGTGCCTGGGGGGGAGGAAGGAATGAGCAGTTCTTC.

The J gene is TRBJ1-3, the V gene TRBV10-3, with D perhaps TRBD1 (6 bases). Germline V gene data show CDR1 as ENHRY and CDR2 as SYGVKD. With 4 bases removed from V and 2 bases from J, the gap between germline ends came to 12 bases. This CDR3 region has 15 residues. CDR3 residues: CAISAGGDPGNTIYF. The CDR3 bases are TGTGCCATCAGTGCGGGGGGCGACCCTGGAAACACCATATATTTT.

The CDR3 is CASSLDRNGYTF. CDR3 coding DNA: TGTGCCAGCAGCTTAGATAGAAATGGCTACACCTTC. The chain carries TRBV7-2 and TRBJ1-2, with D hard to call. This CDR3 has 12 amino acids. Germline loops: CDR1 SGHTA, CDR2 FQGNSA. V was clipped by 1 base and J by 6 bases, with 6 bases between them.

This chain uses TRBV6-5 with TRBJ2-5; D not certain. The germline CDR1 and CDR2 sequences are MNHEY and SVGAGI. The CDR3 consists of 11 residues. Deletions cut 6 bases from V and 5 bases from J, with 7 bases between. Here the CDR3 DNA reads TGTGCCAGCAGCCTCAGGGAGACCCAGTACTTC. It codes for CASSLRETQYF.

The CDR3 region has the DNA TGTGCCAGCAGATCGTCGGGGGTCGATGGCTACACCTTC. It codes for CASRSSGVDGYTF. This chain joins TRBV28 and TRBJ1-2, with a weak D call TRBD1 (5 bases). V lost 6 bases, J lost 6 bases, and 14 bases lay in between. The germline CDR1 and CDR2 sequences are MDHEN and SYDVKM. This CDR3 is 13 amino acids long.

Comments on this clone: Distinct nucleotide sequences in the sample also encode this CDR3. The DNA for the CDR3 is TGTGCCAGCAGCCCGGGGTTCTCTGGAAACACCATATATTTT. Its translation: CASSPGFSGNTIYF. The chain couples TRBV6-1 to TRBJ1-3; D ambiguous. Germline lookup yields CDR1 MNHNS and CDR2 SASEGT. Trimming removed 6 bases at V and 0 bases at J, with 9 bases between. The CDR3 runs to 14 residues.

The chain uses TRBV5-4 and TRBJ2-5; D is uncertain. The germline CDR1 and CDR2 sequences are SGHNT and YYREEE (reference sequence). V was trimmed by 0 bases and J by 5 bases, leaving 17 bases between them. The CDR3 totals 16 residues. The DNA for the CDR3 is TGTGCCAGCAGCTTGGCCGGCGACATCCTTGGGGAGACCCAGTACTTC. Protein: CASSLAGDILGETQYF.